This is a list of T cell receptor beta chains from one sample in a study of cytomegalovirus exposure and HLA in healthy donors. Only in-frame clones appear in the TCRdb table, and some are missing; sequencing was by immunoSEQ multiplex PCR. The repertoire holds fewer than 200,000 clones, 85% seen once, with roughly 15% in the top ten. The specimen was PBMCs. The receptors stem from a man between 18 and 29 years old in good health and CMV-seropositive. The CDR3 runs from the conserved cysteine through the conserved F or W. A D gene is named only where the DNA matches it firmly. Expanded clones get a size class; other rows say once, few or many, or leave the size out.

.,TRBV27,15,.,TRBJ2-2,CASSLSAANTGELFF,TGTGCCAGCAGTTTATCAGCCGCGAACACCGGGGAGCTGTTTTTT
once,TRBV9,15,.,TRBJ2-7,CASSVVPGPRYEQYF,TGTGCCAGCAGCGTAGTACCAGGGCCCCGTTACGAGCAGTACTTC
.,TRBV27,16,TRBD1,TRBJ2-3,CASRVEGALPTDTQYF,TGTGCCAGCAGGGTCGAGGGGGCGCTTCCCACAGATACGCAGTATTTT
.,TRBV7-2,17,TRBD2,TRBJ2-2,CASSLGGAGPGTGELFF,TGTGCCAGCAGCTTAGGGGGAGCGGGGCCGGGGACCGGGGAGCTGTTTTTT
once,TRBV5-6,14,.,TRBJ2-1,CASSLGGSYNEQFF,TGTGCCAGCAGCTTGGGAGGGAGTTACAATGAGCAGTTCTTC
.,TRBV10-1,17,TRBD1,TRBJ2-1,CASSESQRQGPYNEQFF,TGCGCCAGCAGTGAGTCGCAAAGACAGGGTCCCTACAATGAGCAGTTCTTC
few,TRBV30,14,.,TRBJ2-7,CAWSFGEGDYEQYF,TGTGCCTGGAGCTTTGGGGAGGGGGATTACGAGCAGTACTTC
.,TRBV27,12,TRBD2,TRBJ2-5,CASSPGGETQYF,TGTGCCAGCAGTCCCGGGGGGGAGACCCAGTACTTC
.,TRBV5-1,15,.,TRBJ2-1,CASSLDGPGINEQFF,TGCGCCAGCAGCTTGGACGGCCCGGGAATCAATGAGCAGTTCTTC
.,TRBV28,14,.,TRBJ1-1,CASIDSLLNTEAFF,TGTGCCAGCATTGACAGCCTGCTGAACACTGAAGCTTTCTTT
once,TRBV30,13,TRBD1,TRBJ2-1,CAWRTGGLNEQFF,TGTGCCTGGCGCACAGGGGGCCTTAATGAGCAGTTCTTC
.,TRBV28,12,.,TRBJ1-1,CATNPGGTEAFF,TGTGCCACCAATCCTGGAGGGACTGAAGCTTTCTTT
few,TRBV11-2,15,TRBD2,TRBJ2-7,CASSSLSGGLYEQYF,TGTGCCAGCAGCTCCCTCAGCGGGGGCCTATACGAGCAGTACTTC
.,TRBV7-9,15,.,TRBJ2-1,CASSLSFSSYNEQFF,TGTGCCAGCAGCTTAAGTTTTAGCTCCTACAATGAGCAGTTCTTC
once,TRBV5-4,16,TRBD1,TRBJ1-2,CASSWPRTGGKGGYTF,TGTGCCAGCAGCTGGCCCCGGACAGGGGGCAAAGGGGGCTACACCTTC
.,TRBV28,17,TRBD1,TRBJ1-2,CASSLGTGGSGWNGYTF,TGTGCCAGCAGTCTAGGGACAGGGGGCTCTGGCTGGAATGGCTACACCTTC
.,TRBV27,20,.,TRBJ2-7,CASSQLVLLPGHENSYEQYF,TGTGCCAGCAGTCAGCTGGTATTGTTACCGGGACACGAGAACTCCTACGAGCAGTACTTC
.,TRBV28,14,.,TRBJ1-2,CASSPDPAHNGYTF,TGTGCCAGCAGCCCTGACCCAGCGCATAATGGCTACACCTTC
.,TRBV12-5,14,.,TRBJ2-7,CASGLSGNPYEQYF,TGTGCTAGTGGTTTGTCCGGGAACCCCTACGAGCAGTACTTC
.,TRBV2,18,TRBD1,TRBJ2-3,CASSVPPDRGLRTDTQYF,TGTGCCAGCAGTGTCCCACCGGACAGGGGTTTACGCACAGATACGCAGTATTTT
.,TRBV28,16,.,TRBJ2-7,CASSLTGIGRFNEQYF,TGTGCCAGCAGTTTAACAGGTATAGGAAGGTTCAACGAGCAGTACTTC
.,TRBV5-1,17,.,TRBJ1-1,CASSLLSSLGLNTEAFF,TGCGCCAGCAGCTTGTTATCCAGCCTCGGGTTGAACACTGAAGCTTTCTTT
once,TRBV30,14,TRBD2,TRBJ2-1,CAWSVLAGLSEQFF,TGTGCCTGGAGTGTCCTAGCGGGGCTATCCGAGCAGTTCTTC
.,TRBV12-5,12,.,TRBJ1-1,CASGLPGAEAFF,TGTGCTAGTGGTCTCCCGGGGGCTGAAGCTTTCTTT
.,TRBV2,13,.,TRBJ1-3,CASSRDSGNTIYF,TGTGCCAGCAGCAGGGACTCTGGAAACACCATATATTTT
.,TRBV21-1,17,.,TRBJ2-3,CASSKPGTASSTDTQYF,TGTGCCAGCAGCAAACCCGGGACAGCGAGTAGCACAGATACGCAGTATTTT
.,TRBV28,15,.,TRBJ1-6,CASSSTSSYNSPLHF,TGTGCCAGCAGTTCCACGAGCTCCTATAATTCACCCCTCCACTTT
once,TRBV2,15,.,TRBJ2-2,CASSAAAANTGELFF,TGTGCCAGCAGTGCGGCGGCAGCGAACACCGGGGAGCTGTTTTTT
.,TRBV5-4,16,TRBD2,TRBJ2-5,CASSFLAGGSGETQYF,TGTGCCAGCAGCTTTCTAGCGGGAGGGTCGGGAGAGACCCAGTACTTC
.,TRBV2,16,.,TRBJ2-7,CASSESSQVSSYEQYF,TGTGCCAGCAGTGAATCCTCACAGGTGAGCTCCTACGAGCAGTACTTC
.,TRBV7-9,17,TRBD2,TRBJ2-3,CASSSLAGALNTDTQYF,TGTGCCAGCAGCTCCCTAGCGGGGGCACTGAACACAGATACGCAGTATTTT